The clone carrying this T cell receptor (beta chain) was counted between two and nine times. Antigen specificity is unknown. The record originates from a study of T cell repertoires in cytomegalovirus infection. Notes on the study in general: There were HLA-C-restricted CMV-specific TCR beta clonotypes dominating the ex vivo response.

TCRdb passed the reads through MiXCR, listing each CDR3 protein once. The sample carries 300,000 to 400,000 distinct CDR3 sequences, almost 30% recorded once. CDR3 length: 15 residues. Per the germline V gene, CDR1 is MDHEN and CDR2 is SYDVKM. Trimming left V 5 bases short and J 3 bases short, with 14 bases between. This chain joins TRBV28 and TRBJ1-5; D call uncertain. The specimen was cultured PBMCs, collected from culture after CMV antigen stimulation. The clonotype was recovered from a human donor in good health (CMV status not recorded). Some clones in this sample may be carry-over from other donors' samples. The CDR3 protein is CASSPTPQYNQPQHF. For the CDR3, the DNA is TGTGCCAGCAGTCCTACCCCCCAGTACAATCAGCCCCAGCATTTT.